Included here is one T cell receptor beta chain sequence, with context. The source of the sample is a study of blood T cell repertoires in COVID-19. TCRdb's copy holds only in-frame clones and misses some; the assay was immunoSEQ multiplex PCR. The sample comprises roughly 130,000 clones, around 80% of which are singletons, and under 2.5% rests with the top ten. Germline-derived CDR1 and CDR2 are KGHSH and LQKENI. After removal of 0 bases from V and 1 base from J, the junction contained 3 bases not matched to a gene. The CDR3 consists of 16 residues. This chain uses TRBV18 with TRBJ1-1, with TRBD1 identical over 9 bases. Source material: peripheral blood. The sequence derives from a man between 65 and 85 years old with acute or convalescent COVID-19. DNA for the CDR3: TGTGCCAGCTCACCACCGGGGACAGGGAGGAACACTGAAGCTTTCTTT. Translated, it gives CASSPPGTGRNTEAFF.